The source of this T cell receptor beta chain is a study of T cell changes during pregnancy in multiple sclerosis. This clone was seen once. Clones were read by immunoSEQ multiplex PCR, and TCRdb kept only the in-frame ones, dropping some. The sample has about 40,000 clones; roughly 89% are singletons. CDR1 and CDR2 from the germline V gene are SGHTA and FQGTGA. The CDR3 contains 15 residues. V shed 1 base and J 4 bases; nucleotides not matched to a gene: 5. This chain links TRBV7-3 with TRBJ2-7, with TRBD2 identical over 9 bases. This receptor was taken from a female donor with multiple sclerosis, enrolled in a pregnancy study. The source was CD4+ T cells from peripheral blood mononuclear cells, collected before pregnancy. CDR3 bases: TGTGCCAGCAGCTTAAGCGGGGGGGCCCCGTACGAGCAGTACTTC. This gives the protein CASSLSGGAPYEQYF.